The entry that follows covers one TCR beta chain sequence. This entry comes from a study of blood T cell repertoires in COVID-19. Produced via immunoSEQ multiplex PCR; TCRdb's table is partial and in-frame only. The repertoire has approximately 45,000 clones, 86% of them found once; the top ten carry 5%. From germline, CDR1 is MNHEY and CDR2 SVGAGI. The CDR3 length is 15 residues. V gave up 7 bases and J gave up 1 base, with 14 bases separating them. This TCR derives from a man aged 35 to 55 with active COVID-19. The rearrangement uses TRBV6-5 and TRBJ2-1; D possibly corresponds to TRBD2 (7 bases). Sequencing used peripheral blood. The CDR3 region has the DNA TGTGCCAGCACCAAAAGGGGGGGGTCCTACAATGAGCAGTTCTTC. It is translated as CASTKRGGSYNEQFF.